This T cell receptor beta chain is from a study of T cell responses to AZD1222 COVID-19 vaccine. Study information: Recipients boosted at about 4 weeks or about 12 weeks are pooled.

Assay: immunoSEQ multiplex PCR; the TCRdb copy retains only in-frame clones and omits some. Of 100,000 or so clones in the sample, nearly 95% are singletons; the top ten hold around 1.7%. The germline V gene encodes CDR1 SEHNR and CDR2 FQNEAQ (reference sequence). The CDR3 consists of 15 residues. V shed 6 bases and J shed 2 bases, with 15 bases lying between them. The receptor comes from an adult in good health. Sequencing was performed on peripheral blood, taken on day 0 of AZD1222 vaccination. The chain couples TRBV7-9 to TRBJ2-3; D is unresolved. The CDR3 loop reads CASSLSEIYTDTQYF. CDR3 DNA sequence: TGTGCCAGCAGTCTAAGCGAGATATACACAGATACGCAGTATTTT. Complete variable domain (other parts from reference TRBV7-9 and TRBJ2-3): DTGVSQNPRHKITKRGQNVTFRCDPISEHNRLYWYRQTLGQGPEFLTYFQNEAQLEKSRLLSDRFSAERPKGSFSTLEIQRTEQGDSAMYLCASSLSEIYTDTQYFGPGTRLTVL.